The 14 T cell receptor beta chains given below trace back to one sample, sequenced in a study of graft-versus-host responses after intestinal transplantation. Antigens of these TCRs are unknown. Clones were read by immunoSEQ multiplex PCR, and TCRdb kept only the in-frame ones, dropping some. Seen here are 85,000 to 100,000 clones, 75% to 95% observed once, and the top ten hold just under 0.35%. The input for sequencing was unstimulated CD4+ T cells sorted from spleen or lymph node cells, taken before transplant. These receptors were collected from a human donor who was the organ donor for an intestinal transplant.

This clone was seen a single time. The CDR3 bases are TGTGCCAGCAGCTCGTCTGAGCGGGGCCGCTACAATGAGCAGTTCTTC. Translating gives CASSSSERGRYNEQFF. This chain connects TRBV7-6 to TRBJ2-1; TRBD2 agrees at 7 bases. The CDR3 is 16 amino acids. Germline values: CDR1 SGHVS, CDR2 FNYEAQ. The V gene end was trimmed by 4 bases and the J gene end by 3 bases; junction bases not matched to a gene: 9.

The V gene is TRBV21-1, the J gene TRBJ2-3; the table's D call, TRBD2, has no DNA check behind it. TRBV21-1 is given as a pseudogene. The CDR3 sequence is 19 residues long. CDR3 amino acids: CASSKNARLAGGEGDTQYF. The CDR3 DNA follows: TGTGCCAGCAGCAAAAACGCGAGACTAGCGGGAGGAGAAGGAGATACGCAGTATTTT.

The count of this clone is one. This chain uses TRBV6-1 with TRBJ2-7, with D possibly TRBD1 on 5 matching bases. Per the germline V gene, CDR1 is MNHNS and CDR2 is SASEGT. The V end lost 6 bases, the J end lost 1 base, and 13 bases lay between the germline ends. The CDR3 sequence is 14 residues long. Here the CDR3 reads CASRRGQLSYEQYF. The CDR3 DNA sequence: TGTGCCAGCAGACGAGGACAATTATCCTACGAGCAGTACTTC.

The V gene is TRBV5-1, the J gene TRBJ2-5; TRBD2 aligns across 10 bases. CDR1 SGHRS and CDR2 YFSETQ come from the germline V gene. CDR3 length: 15 amino acids. Germline trimming cut 5 bases from V and 2 bases from J; bases unmatched to any gene: 6. The CDR3 loop reads CASRRTSGSQETQYF. CDR3 nucleotides: TGCGCCAGCAGGAGGACTAGCGGTTCACAAGAGACCCAGTACTTC.

V gene TRBV5-4 combines with J gene TRBJ2-7; 9 bases agree with TRBD1. This CDR3 has 16 residues. CDR1 SGHNT and CDR2 YYREEE come from the germline V gene (reference sequence). The trim removed 0 bases at V and 2 bases at J, leaving 6 bases unmatched. Here the CDR3 reads CASSLAGTGITYEQYF. CDR3 DNA sequence: TGTGCCAGCAGCTTGGCCGGGACAGGGATCACCTACGAGCAGTACTTC. Using reference TRBV5-4 and TRBJ2-7 for the parts outside the CDR3, the full variable domain is ETGVTQSPTHLIKTRGQQVTLRCSSQSGHNTVSWYQQALGQGPQFIFQYYREEENGRGNFPPRFSGLQFPNYSSELNVNALELDDSALYLCASSLAGTGITYEQYFGPGTRLTVT.

This clone was seen more than once but under ten times. The chain couples TRBV25-1 to TRBJ2-2; 10 bases are a match to TRBD1. Germline CDR1 and CDR2: MGHDK and SYGVNS. V lost 10 bases, J lost 5 bases, and 7 bases stayed unmatched. CDR3 length: 14 residues. This CDR3 is CATHAGQGTGELFF. CDR3 nucleotides: TGTGCCACCCACGCGGGACAGGGGACCGGGGAGCTGTTTTTT.

The chain uses TRBV28 and TRBJ1-5; 8 positions match TRBD1. V lost 3 bases to trimming and J lost 3 bases; unmatched junction nucleotides: 4. The germline gives CDR1 MDHEN, CDR2 SYDVKM. CDR3 length: 15 residues. CDR3 DNA sequence: TGTGCCAGCAGTTTTTTACAGGGGGACAATCAGCCCCAGCATTTT. Protein sequence: CASSFLQGDNQPQHF.

The CDR3 protein is CASSYPGGYEQYF. CDR3 DNA: TGTGCCAGCAGTTATCCGGGGGGCTACGAGCAGTACTTC. The chain uses TRBV6-6 and TRBJ2-7; 7 bases are a match to TRBD2. The germline V gene encodes CDR1 MNHNY and CDR2 SVGAGI (reference sequence). The CDR3 is 13 amino acids. Losses at the gene ends were 3 bases for V and 3 bases for J; bases not matched to a gene: 2.

The V and J genes are TRBV7-3 and TRBJ2-1; 11 bases fit TRBD2. J gave up 7 bases and V 5 bases, and 10 bases lay outside the gene matches. This CDR3 has 16 residues. The V gene's germline CDR1 is SGHTA and CDR2 FQGTGA. This CDR3 reads CASSPMGGLAVNEQFF. CDR3 bases: TGTGCCAGCAGCCCGATGGGGGGACTAGCGGTTAATGAGCAGTTCTTC.

The CDR3, as DNA: TGCGCCAGCAGCGCGGGACTAGCGGGGGGGAAGGGGGATACGCAGTATTTT. Its protein product is CASSAGLAGGKGDTQYF. V and J are TRBV5-1 and TRBJ2-3, with 16 bases identical to TRBD2. This CDR3 contains 17 residues. Germline assignment: CDR1 SGHRS and CDR2 YFSETQ. Losses at the gene ends were 4 bases for V and 6 bases for J; bases not matched to a gene: 8.

V gene TRBV5-1 combines with J gene TRBJ2-2; the D gene is possibly TRBD2 (6 bases). CDR1 is SGHRS, CDR2 YFSETQ, per germline. The CDR3 has 14 amino acids. Trimming pared 4 bases from V and 6 bases from J, leaving 13 bases between. CDR3 sequence: CASSTQTSSGELFF. The CDR3 DNA follows: TGCGCCAGCAGCACCCAGACTAGTTCCGGGGAGCTGTTTTTT.

This rearrangement joins TRBV6-6 to TRBJ1-1; D is undetermined. Germline V CDR1 and CDR2: MNHNY, SVGAGI (reference sequence). The CDR3 extends over 13 amino acids. Trimming removed 8 bases at V and 0 bases at J, with 10 bases between. Written as DNA, the CDR3 is TGTGCCAGCCGGAGCCACCTGAACACTGAAGCTTTCTTT. Translation: CASRSHLNTEAFF.

This CDR3 is CASSVELANNKRGAQYF. CDR3 DNA: TGTGCCAGCAGTGTCGAACTAGCGAATAACAAACGCGGAGCGCAGTACTTC. V and J are TRBV6-1 and TRBJ2-7; 7 bases agree with TRBD2. CDR3 length: 17 residues. CDR1 is MNHNS and CDR2 is SASEGT in the germline V gene. V was pared by 4 bases and J by 9 bases, with 21 bases of the junction left unmatched.

The chain is built from TRBV11-2 and TRBJ2-6, with 10 bases aligning to TRBD1. V lost 3 bases to trimming and J lost 3 bases; unmatched junction nucleotides: 5. Germline lookup yields CDR1 SGHAT and CDR2 FQNNGV. This CDR3 comprises 17 residues. The DNA for the CDR3 is TGTGCCAGCAGCTTGGGGACAGGGGTAATTGGGGCCAACGTCCTGACTTTC. Its translation: CASSLGTGVIGANVLTF. Filled out from reference TRBV11-2 and TRBJ2-6, the complete variable domain reads EAGVAQSPRYKIIEKRQSVAFWCNPISGHATLYWYQQILGQGPKLLIQFQNNGVVDDSQLPKDRFSAERLKGVDSTLKIQPAKLEDSAVYLCASSLGTGVIGANVLTFGAGSRLTVL.